The sequence of this T cell receptor beta chain was determined in a study of cytomegalovirus exposure and HLA in healthy donors. General study findings and limits: Later on, a genetic analysis was performed. It linked a missense variant in DCLRE1C with V- and J-gene trimming of TCR beta.

The study ran its PCR with 60 Vbeta and 13 Jbeta primers. Some clones are missing from TCRdb's copy, which holds only in-frame ones; the method was immunoSEQ multiplex PCR. This sample carries more than 55,000 clones, roughly 80% of them seen once, and the ten largest clones take 1.6%. To note about this clone: Its antigen is undetermined.

The origin of this receptor is a human donor in good health. The sequencing sample was made of PBMCs.

The CDR3 loop reads CASSFDDFSYEQYF. The CDR3 DNA is TGTGCCAGCAGCTTCGACGACTTCTCCTACGAGCAGTACTTC. This chain joins TRBV11-2 and TRBJ2-7; D gene uncertain. Germline CDR1 is SGHAT and CDR2 is FQNNGV. The ends were cut back, 3 bases at V and 0 bases at J, with 9 bases in the middle. CDR3 length: 14 residues.